Following are 27 T cell receptor beta chains from one sample sequenced in a study of blood T cells in healthy people across ages. Next came a second PCR, run for about 6 to 12 cycles, which used a sample-barcoded 5' primer along with a J-beta primer mix. TCRdb independently ran MiXCR on the 5' RACE reads; one entry per CDR3 protein. The data contain about 780,000 distinct CDR3 sequences, roughly 24% of them singletons. Another study also made use of these data, one on T cells of mothers and their children.

Sequences were obtained from blood. The source of these receptors is a boy aged 5-17 years in good health.

The chain combines TRBV20-1 with TRBJ1-4; D not resolved. Trimming left V 4 bases short and J 0 bases short, with 9 bases between. Per germline, CDR1 DFQATT and CDR2 SNEGSKA (reference sequence). The CDR3 extends over 14 amino acids. In DNA, the CDR3 is TGCAGTGCTATTCCGGAAACAACTAATGAAAAACTGTTTTTT. Its translation: CSAIPETTNEKLFF.

This clonotype has only a few counts. J is TRBJ2-1 and V is TRBV7-9, with D possibly TRBD1 on 6 matching bases. V lost 5 bases and J lost 6, with 20 bases in between. Germline CDR1 and CDR2: SEHNR and FQNEAQ (reference sequence). This CDR3 has 16 residues. The CDR3 region is CASSTLQGTLGNEQFF. CDR3 DNA sequence: TGTGCCAGCAGCACATTACAGGGCACGTTGGGCAATGAGCAGTTCTTC.

The chain uses TRBV7-9 and TRBJ2-3; the D gene is possibly TRBD2 (6 bases). V lost 5 bases and J 1 base, leaving 16 bases between the germline ends. Looked up from germline, CDR1 is SEHNR and CDR2 is FQNEAQ (reference sequence). This CDR3 is built from 16 residues. The CDR3 spells CASSTTSPSGTDTQYF. Written as DNA, the CDR3 is TGTGCCAGCAGCACCACTAGCCCCTCTGGCACAGATACGCAGTATTTT.

The table lists this clonotype with a few counts. This CDR3 is CAIRTSGGNEQFF. The DNA for the CDR3 is TGCGCCATCCGGACTAGCGGGGGAAATGAGCAGTTCTTC. This rearrangement joins TRBV10-2 to TRBJ2-1, with TRBD2 identical over 13 bases. V shed 10 bases and J 7 bases; nucleotides not matched to a gene: 4. This CDR3 comprises 13 residues. Germline CDR1 and CDR2: WSHSY and SAAADI.

V and J are TRBV5-5 and TRBJ1-2; 7 nucleotides line up with TRBD1. Germline lookup yields CDR1 SGHKS and CDR2 YYEKEE (reference sequence). J lost 4 bases, V lost 4 bases, and 7 bases had no gene match. The CDR3 runs 14 residues. As DNA, the CDR3 is TGTGCCAGCAGCACGGAGACAGGGCCCTATGGCTACACCTTC. Its protein is CASSTETGPYGYTF. The variable domain in full, completed from reference TRBV5-5 and TRBJ1-2, reads DAGVTQSPTHLIKTRGQQVTLRCSPISGHKSVSWYQQVLGQGPQFIFQYYEKEERGRGNFPDRFSARQFPNYSSELNVNALLLGDSALYLCASSTETGPYGYTFGSGTRLTVV.

The V call is TRBV12-3 or TRBV12-4, the J call TRBJ2-6; D is possibly TRBD1 (5 bases). V lost 5 bases, J lost 4 bases, and 12 bases lay in between. The CDR3 is 15 residues long. CDR3 protein: CASSRTSEGANVLTF. The DNA of the CDR3 is TGTGCCAGCAGTAGGACAAGCGAGGGGGCCAACGTCCTGACTTTC.

This clonotype was counted only a few times. This chain connects TRBV21-1 to TRBJ2-6; the D segment call TRBD1 is taken from the table without a DNA check. TRBV21-1 is annotated as a pseudogene. The CDR3 loop spans 18 amino acids. CDR3 in amino acids: CASKEDSSNFSGANVLTF. CDR3 nucleotides: TGTGCCAGCAAAGAAGACAGTTCAAATTTCTCTGGGGCCAACGTCCTGACTTTC.

The rearrangement uses TRBV10-1 and TRBJ2-1, with 12 nucleotides matching TRBD2. V gave up 5 bases and J gave up 4 bases; unmatched junction bases: 3. The length of the CDR3 is 15 residues. Looked up from germline, CDR1 is WNHNN and CDR2 is SYGVQD (reference sequence). CDR3 DNA sequence: TGCGCCAGCAGTACTAGCGGGGGGCCATACAATGAGCAGTTCTTC. It encodes CASSTSGGPYNEQFF.

The rearrangement uses TRBV5-4 and TRBJ2-3; 7 nucleotides align to TRBD1. This CDR3 is built from 15 residues. With V trimmed by 5 bases and J by 6 bases, 12 bases remained unmatched. The germline V gene encodes CDR1 SGHNT and CDR2 YYREEE (reference sequence). The CDR3 DNA reads as TGTGCCAGCAGGCCTCCAACAGGGGATGGGGATACGCAGTATTTT. As protein: CASRPPTGDGDTQYF.

The sample holds a few counts of this clonotype. The J gene is TRBJ2-1, the V gene TRBV4-1, with D possibly matching TRBD2 (5 bases). The CDR3 length is 12 residues. Trimming left V 4 bases short and J 11 bases short, with 12 bases between. In germline, CDR1 is MGHRA, CDR2 YSYEKL. The CDR3 here is CASSLSGLQQFF. The DNA of the CDR3 is TGCGCCAGCAGCCTAAGCGGACTTCAGCAGTTCTTC.

This clonotype was counted many times. The CDR3 DNA sequence: TGCGCCAGCAGCCCCGGGACCTCGGGCTACGAGCAGTACTTC. It specifies CASSPGTSGYEQYF. The chain has TRBV5-1 and TRBJ2-7; D is tentatively TRBD1 or TRBD2 (5 bases each). Trimming shortened V by 4 bases and J by 3 bases, and 14 bases separated the two germline ends. CDR3 length: 14 residues. CDR1 and CDR2 from the germline V gene are SGHRS and YFSETQ.

In its sample, this clonotype was seen a few times. The chain carries TRBV6-5 and TRBJ2-5, with unresolved D. Matching the DNA end better, TRBJ2-7 makes the J call doubtful. Germline values: CDR1 MNHEY, CDR2 SVGAGI. This CDR3 has 15 residues. The CDR3 here is CASSYSSGQTYEQYF. The DNA of the CDR3 is TGTGCCAGCAGTTACTCGAGTGGGCAGACCTACGAGCAGTACTTC.

This chain joins TRBV2 and TRBJ1-5; TRBD1 matches 7 bases. The V and J ends lost 4 bases and 2 bases, in that order; junction bases with no gene match: 2. Germline V CDR1 and CDR2: SNHLY, FYNNEI. The CDR3 sequence is 14 residues long. CDR3 bases: TGTGCCAGCAGTGTCCAGGGGGGCAATCAGCCCCAGCATTTT. Protein: CASSVQGGNQPQHF.

J is TRBJ2-1 and V is TRBV6-1; TRBD2 aligns across 14 bases. The V and J ends lost 6 bases and 4 bases, in that order; junction bases with no gene match: 11. The CDR3 is made up of 18 amino acids. Germline V gene sequence: CDR1 MNHNS, CDR2 SASEGT. CDR3 residues: CASRGGTSGGRHYNEQFF. As DNA, the CDR3 is TGTGCCAGCAGGGGAGGGACTAGCGGGGGAAGGCATTACAATGAGCAGTTCTTC.

The table lists this clonotype with a few counts. The chain is built from TRBV29-1 and TRBJ2-3; D possibly corresponds to TRBD1 (5 bases). The CDR3 is 14 residues long. Germline V gives CDR1 SQVTM, CDR2 ANQGSEA. Trimming left V 3 bases short and J 1 base short, with 11 bases between. The CDR3 coding sequence is TGCAGCGTTGATCTGGGGCCCCGCACAGATACGCAGTATTTT. Translated: CSVDLGPRTDTQYF.

The J gene is TRBJ2-2, the V gene TRBV4-1; 15 bases agree with TRBD2. Trimming removed 0 bases from V and 7 bases from J; junction bases left unmatched: 6. This CDR3 comprises 18 residues. The germline V gene has CDR1 MGHRA and CDR2 YSYEKL. CDR3 in amino acids: CASSQEGLAGGPRGELFF. As DNA, the CDR3 is TGCGCCAGCAGCCAAGAAGGACTAGCGGGGGGGCCCCGCGGGGAGCTGTTTTTT.

The chain has TRBV2 and TRBJ2-7; 8 nucleotides agree with TRBD1. CDR1 is SNHLY, CDR2 FYNNEI, per germline. This CDR3 is built from 15 residues. The ends lost 1 base at V and 3 bases at J; junction bases unmatched: 5. The CDR3 nucleotides read TGTGCCAGCAGTGAAGGGACAGGGTACGTCTACGAGCAGTACTTC. This codes for CASSEGTGYVYEQYF.

This clonotype has more than one count but fewer than ten. The chain is built from TRBV9 and TRBJ1-1; maybe TRBD1 (5 bases). Trimming stripped 3 bases from V and 5 bases from J, with 20 bases between. This CDR3 spans 16 amino acids. In germline, CDR1 is SGDLS, CDR2 YYNGEE. The CDR3 sequence: CASSAVGARRGTEAFF. The DNA for the CDR3 is TGTGCCAGCAGCGCAGTAGGGGCTAGGAGGGGAACTGAAGCTTTCTTT.

The chain recombines TRBV7-2 with TRBJ2-5, with a possible D match to TRBD2 (6 bases). Germline V gives CDR1 SGHTA, CDR2 FQGNSA. Trimming shortened V by 5 bases and J by 7 bases, and 17 bases separated the two germline ends. CDR3 length: 14 amino acids. The CDR3 region has the DNA TGTGCCAGCAGCCTCCGGGGGTCTTACCCGACCCAGTACTTC. Translating gives CASSLRGSYPTQYF.

The chain couples TRBV10-3 to TRBJ1-5; D unclear. This CDR3 has 14 amino acids. CDR1 ENHRY and CDR2 SYGVKD come from the germline V gene. The V end was cut by 4 bases, the J end by 6 bases, with 13 bases between. In DNA, the CDR3 is TGTGCCATCAGTGCGGTTTTACAAAGTCAGCCCCAGCATTTT. Its translation is CAISAVLQSQPQHF.

V is TRBV9 and J is TRBJ1-3, with D possibly matching TRBD1 (6 bases). Per germline, CDR1 SGDLS and CDR2 YYNGEE. The CDR3 is 15 residues long. Trimming left V 4 bases short and J 0 bases short, with 11 bases between. The CDR3 DNA reads TGTGCCAGCAGCAAGGGACAAATCTCTGGAAACACCATATATTTT. It specifies CASSKGQISGNTIYF.

V is TRBV12-3 or TRBV12-4 and J is TRBJ2-5; D is perhaps TRBD1 (6 bases). The CDR3 extends over 14 amino acids. The V and J ends lost 5 bases and 5 bases respectively, with 15 bases between them. The DNA of the CDR3 is TGTGCCAGCAGTCGACCGGGACATGCTGAGACCCAGTACTTC. This sequence encodes CASSRPGHAETQYF.

This rearrangement joins TRBV3-1 to TRBJ1-6; D is unresolved. This CDR3 spans 12 amino acids. V was clipped by 2 bases and J by 9 bases, with 5 bases between them. In germline, CDR1 is LGHDT, CDR2 YNNKEL (reference sequence). Here the CDR3 DNA reads TGTGCCAGCAGCCAAAAAGGTTCACCCCTCCACTTT. It encodes CASSQKGSPLHF.

The rearrangement uses TRBV29-1 and TRBJ1-2; 8 bases map to TRBD1. J lost 6 bases, V lost 6 bases, and 3 bases had no gene match. The CDR3 totals 11 residues. Germline V CDR1 and CDR2: SQVTM, ANQGSEA. Here the CDR3 DNA reads TGCAGCGTGTGGACAGGGAATGGCTACACCTTC. Translating it yields CSVWTGNGYTF.

This chain links TRBV5-1 with TRBJ2-5; TRBD1 matches 8 bases. The CDR3 is made up of 14 amino acids. Unmatched junction bases numbered 8, after V lost 7 bases and J lost 3 bases. Germline V gives CDR1 SGHRS, CDR2 YFSETQ. The CDR3, as DNA: TGCGCCAGCGCACCCCCGGACAGGGAAGAGACCCAGTACTTC. Translated: CASAPPDREETQYF.

This clonotype was recorded at least ten times. The chain's CDR3 is CASSYRTMNTEAFF. In DNA, the CDR3 is TGCGCCAGCAGCTATAGAACGATGAACACTGAAGCTTTCTTT. This sequence joins TRBV5-1 and TRBJ1-1; D is unresolved. CDR1 is SGHRS, CDR2 YFSETQ, per germline. Trimming stripped 3 bases from V and 0 bases from J, with 9 bases between. This CDR3 contains 14 residues.

V gene TRBV4-1 combines with J gene TRBJ2-3; 7 nucleotides match TRBD2. Looked up from germline, CDR1 is MGHRA and CDR2 is YSYEKL. V trimming: 3 bases; J trimming: 0 bases; junction bases outside the gene matches: 6. The length of the CDR3 is 16 residues. In nucleotides, the CDR3 is TGCGCCAGCAGCCAGCACCGGGACTACAGCACAGATACGCAGTATTTT. It specifies CASSQHRDYSTDTQYF.